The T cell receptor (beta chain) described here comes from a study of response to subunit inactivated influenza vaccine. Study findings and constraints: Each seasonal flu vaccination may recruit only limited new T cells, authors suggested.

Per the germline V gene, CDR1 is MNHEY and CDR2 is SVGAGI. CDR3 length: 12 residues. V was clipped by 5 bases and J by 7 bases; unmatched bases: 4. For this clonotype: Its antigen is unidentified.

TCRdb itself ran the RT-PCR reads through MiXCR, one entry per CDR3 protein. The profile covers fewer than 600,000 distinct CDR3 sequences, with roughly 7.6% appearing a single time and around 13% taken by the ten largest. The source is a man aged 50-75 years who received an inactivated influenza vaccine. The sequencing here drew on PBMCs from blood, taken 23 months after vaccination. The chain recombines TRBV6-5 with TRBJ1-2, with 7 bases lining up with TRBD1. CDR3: CASSPNRGGYTF. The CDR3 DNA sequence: TGTGCCAGCAGTCCGAACAGGGGTGGCTACACCTTC.